This TCR beta chain was sequenced for a study of beta chain features in type 1 diabetes. Germline CDR1 reads GTSNPN; CDR2 reads SVGIG (reference sequence). J lost 6 bases, V lost 3 bases, and 3 bases had no gene match. The CDR3 runs to 14 residues. Study-level results: The study found moderately but significantly shorter TCRB CDR3s in all four CD4+ subsets of Type 1 diabetes patients.

The sequenced template was cDNA made from the entire isolated RNA. TCRdb keeps only in-frame clones here, not all; method: immunoSEQ multiplex PCR. The top ten clones hold 0.015% to 0.017% of a sample with approximately 280,000 clones, 15% of them seen once. About this clone itself: The antigen is undetermined.

The chain is built from TRBV30 and TRBJ2-2; 11 bases line up with TRBD1. The sequence was obtained from a young man with type 1 diabetes. Sequenced material: naive CD4+ T cells from blood. CDR3 DNA: TGTGCCTGGAGACGGACAGGGGGCCCCGGGGAGCTGTTTTTT. Encoded protein: CAWRRTGGPGELFF.